This T cell receptor (beta chain) originates from a study of cytomegalovirus exposure and HLA in healthy donors. In the study overall: Unique TCR beta sequences numbering around 110 million came from approximately 180 million T cells in an earlier analysis.

CDR1 is DFQATT, CDR2 SNEGSKA, per germline (reference sequence). The V end was cut by 5 bases, the J end by 6 bases, with 8 bases between. The CDR3 length is 11 residues. Points from the study as a whole: For most subjects, TCR beta sequences were reported to predict HLA-A and HLA-B alleles with accuracy. Follow-up analysis later connected one missense variant in DCLRE1C with trimming of TCR beta V- and J-genes.

Primers for the PCR totalled 60 Vbeta and 13 Jbeta. Clones were sequenced by immunoSEQ multiplex PCR, and TCRdb holds only the in-frame ones, with some missing. The table includes over 85,000 clones, about 85% detected once. Remarks on this clone: The target antigen is unknown.

Sequenced material: PBMCs. This rearrangement joins TRBV20-1 to TRBJ1-5; no clear D. The sequence came from a female donor in good health and CMV-seropositive. CDR3 DNA: TGCAGTGCTGCCCACGGTCAGCCCCAGCATTTT. It codes for CSAAHGQPQHF.